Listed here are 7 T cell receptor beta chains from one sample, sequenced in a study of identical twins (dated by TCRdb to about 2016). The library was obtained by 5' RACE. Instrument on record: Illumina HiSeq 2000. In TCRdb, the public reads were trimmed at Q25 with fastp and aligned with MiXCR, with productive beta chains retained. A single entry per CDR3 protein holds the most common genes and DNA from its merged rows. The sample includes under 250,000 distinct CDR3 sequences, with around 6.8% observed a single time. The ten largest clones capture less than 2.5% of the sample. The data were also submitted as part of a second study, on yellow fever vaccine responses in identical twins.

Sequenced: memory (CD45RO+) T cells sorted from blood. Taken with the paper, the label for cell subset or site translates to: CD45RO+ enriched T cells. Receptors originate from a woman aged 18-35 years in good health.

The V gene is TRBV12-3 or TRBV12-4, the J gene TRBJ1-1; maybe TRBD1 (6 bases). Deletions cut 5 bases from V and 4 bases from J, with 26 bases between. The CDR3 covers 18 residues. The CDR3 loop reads CASSPQGGGFPRGTEAFF. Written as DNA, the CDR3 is TGTGCCAGCAGTCCCCAGGGAGGTGGATTTCCCAGGGGCACTGAAGCTTTCTTT.

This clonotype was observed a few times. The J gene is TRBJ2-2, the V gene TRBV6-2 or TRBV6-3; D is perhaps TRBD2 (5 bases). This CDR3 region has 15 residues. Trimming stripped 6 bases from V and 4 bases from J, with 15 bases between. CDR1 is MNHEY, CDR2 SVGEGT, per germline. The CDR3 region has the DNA TGTGCCAGCAGGAGGGCCCAGACGGGCACCGGGGAGCTGTTTTTT. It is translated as CASRRAQTGTGELFF.

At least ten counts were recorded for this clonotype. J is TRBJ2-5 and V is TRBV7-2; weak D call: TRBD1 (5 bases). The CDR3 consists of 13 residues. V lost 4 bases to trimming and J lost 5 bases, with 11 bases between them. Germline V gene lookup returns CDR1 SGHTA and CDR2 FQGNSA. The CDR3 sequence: CASSSGPMETQYF. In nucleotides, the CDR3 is TGTGCCAGCAGCTCAGGGCCAATGGAGACCCAGTACTTC.

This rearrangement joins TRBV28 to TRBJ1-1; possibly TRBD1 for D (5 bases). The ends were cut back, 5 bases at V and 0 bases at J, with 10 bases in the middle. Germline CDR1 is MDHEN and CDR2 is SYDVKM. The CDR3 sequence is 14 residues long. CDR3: CASSDSALNTEAFF. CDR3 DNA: TGTGCCAGCAGTGACAGCGCTTTGAACACTGAAGCTTTCTTT.

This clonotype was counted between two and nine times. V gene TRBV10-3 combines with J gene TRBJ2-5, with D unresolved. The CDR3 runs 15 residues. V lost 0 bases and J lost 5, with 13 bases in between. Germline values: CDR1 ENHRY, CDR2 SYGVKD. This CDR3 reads CAISESLGPQETQYF. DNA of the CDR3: TGTGCCATCAGTGAGTCATTGGGCCCCCAGGAGACCCAGTACTTC.

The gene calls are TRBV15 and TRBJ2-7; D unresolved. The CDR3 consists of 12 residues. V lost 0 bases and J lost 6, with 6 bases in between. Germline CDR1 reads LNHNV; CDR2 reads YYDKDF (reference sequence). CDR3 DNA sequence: TGTGCCACCAGCAGAGAAAGAGGCGAGCAGTACTTC. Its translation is CATSRERGEQYF. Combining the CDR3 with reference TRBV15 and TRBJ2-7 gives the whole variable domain DAMVIQNPRYQVTQFGKPVTLSCSQTLNHNVMYWYQQKSSQAPKLLFHYYDKDFNNEADTPDNFQSRRPNTSFCFLDIRSPGLGDTAMYLCATSRERGEQYFGPGTRLTVT.

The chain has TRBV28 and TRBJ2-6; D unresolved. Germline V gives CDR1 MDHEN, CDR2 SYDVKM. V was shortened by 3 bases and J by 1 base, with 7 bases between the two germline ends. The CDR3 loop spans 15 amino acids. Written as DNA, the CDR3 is TGTGCCAGCAGTTTGTTCCCTTCTGGGGCCAACGTCCTGACTTTC. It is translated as CASSLFPSGANVLTF.